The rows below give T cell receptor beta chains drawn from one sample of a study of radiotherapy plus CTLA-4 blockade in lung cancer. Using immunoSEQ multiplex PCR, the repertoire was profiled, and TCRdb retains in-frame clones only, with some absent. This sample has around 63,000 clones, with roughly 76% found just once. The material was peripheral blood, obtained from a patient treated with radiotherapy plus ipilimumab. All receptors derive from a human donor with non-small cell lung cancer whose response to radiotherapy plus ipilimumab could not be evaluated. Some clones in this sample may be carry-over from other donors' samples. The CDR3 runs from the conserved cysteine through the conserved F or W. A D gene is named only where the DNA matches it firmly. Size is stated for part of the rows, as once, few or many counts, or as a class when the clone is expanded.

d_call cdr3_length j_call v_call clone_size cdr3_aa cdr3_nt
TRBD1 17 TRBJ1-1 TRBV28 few CASSLIGTGGADTEAFF TGTGCCAGCAGTCTAATCGGGACAGGGGGCGCGGACACTGAAGCTTTCTTT
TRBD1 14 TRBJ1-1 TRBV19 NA CASSLTLGTGKAFF TGTGCCAGTAGTTTAACCCTGGGGACAGGGAAAGCTTTCTTT
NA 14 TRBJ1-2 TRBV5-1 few CASSLLDDRYGYTF TGCGCCAGCAGCTTGCTAGATGATCGCTATGGCTACACCTTC
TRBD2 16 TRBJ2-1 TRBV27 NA CASSSLLGLADNEQFF TGTGCCAGCAGTTCGTTGTTGGGACTAGCGGACAATGAGCAGTTCTTC
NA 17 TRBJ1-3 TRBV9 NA CASSSRGGASSGNTIYF TGTGCCAGCAGCTCCCGGGGGGGCGCCAGCTCTGGAAACACCATATATTTT
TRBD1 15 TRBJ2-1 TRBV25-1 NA CASRLGTGLNNEQFF TGTGCCAGCCGCTTGGGGACAGGGCTGAACAATGAGCAGTTCTTC
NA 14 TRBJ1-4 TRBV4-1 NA CASSQDTRTQKLFF TGCGCCAGCAGCCAAGATACCAGGACTCAAAAACTGTTTTTT
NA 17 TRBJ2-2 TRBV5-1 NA CASSLQGSWAVTGELFF TGCGCCAGCAGCTTACAGGGAAGTTGGGCGGTAACCGGGGAGCTGTTTTTT
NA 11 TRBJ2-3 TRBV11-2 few CASSLVGGQYF TGTGCCAGCAGCTTGGTCGGGGGGCAGTATTTT
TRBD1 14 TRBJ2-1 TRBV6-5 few CASSHGTANNEQFF TGTGCCAGCAGCCACGGGACAGCTAACAATGAGCAGTTCTTC
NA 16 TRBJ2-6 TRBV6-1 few CASSEQAPGGANVLTF TGTGCCAGCAGTGAACAGGCCCCCGGTGGGGCCAACGTCCTGACTTTC
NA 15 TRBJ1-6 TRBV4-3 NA CASSQEQGASSPLHF TGCGCCAGCAGCCAAGAACAAGGGGCGAGTTCACCCCTCCACTTT
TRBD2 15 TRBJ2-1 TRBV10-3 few CAISGGRGRGNEQFF TGTGCCATCAGTGGAGGGCGGGGGAGAGGGAATGAGCAGTTCTTC
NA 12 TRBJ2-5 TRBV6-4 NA CASTLADETQYF TGTGCCAGCACACTAGCTGACGAGACCCAGTACTTC
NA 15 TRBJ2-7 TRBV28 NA CASSSRVLPTYEQYF TGTGCCAGCAGTTCGCGGGTCCTACCAACCTACGAGCAGTACTTC
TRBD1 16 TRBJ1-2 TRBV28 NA CASSLEGQDRRYGYTF TGTGCCAGCAGTTTAGAGGGACAGGATAGACGTTATGGCTACACCTTC
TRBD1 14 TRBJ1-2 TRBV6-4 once CASRNRTGLEGYTF TGTGCCAGCAGGAATCGGACAGGGCTTGAAGGCTACACCTTC
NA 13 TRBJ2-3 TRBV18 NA CASSPLGTDTQYF TGTGCCAGCTCACCATTAGGCACAGATACGCAGTATTTT
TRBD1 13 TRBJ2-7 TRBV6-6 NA CASWTGGIYEQYF TGTGCCAGCTGGACAGGGGGCATCTACGAGCAGTACTTC
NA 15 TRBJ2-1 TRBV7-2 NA CASSLGADSYNEQFF TGTGCCAGCAGCTTAGGTGCAGACTCCTACAATGAGCAGTTCTTC
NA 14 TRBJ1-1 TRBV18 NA CASSLQGMSTEAFF TGTGCCAGCTCACTTCAGGGTATGAGCACTGAAGCTTTCTTT
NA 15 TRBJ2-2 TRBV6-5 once CASSPPGVNTGELFF TGTGCCAGCAGTCCGCCGGGGGTGAACACCGGGGAGCTGTTTTTT
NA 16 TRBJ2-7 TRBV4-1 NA CASSQDRVRGGNEQYF TGCGCCAGCAGCCAAGATCGTGTGAGAGGAGGGAACGAGCAGTACTTC
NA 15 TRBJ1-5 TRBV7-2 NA CASSLARQENQPQHF TGTGCCAGCAGCTTAGCTAGACAGGAAAATCAGCCCCAGCATTTT
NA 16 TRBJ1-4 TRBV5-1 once CASSRSTASREEKLFF TGCGCCAGCAGCCGATCCACAGCCTCCAGAGAAGAAAAACTGTTTTTT
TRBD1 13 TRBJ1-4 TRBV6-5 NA CASSQGQGGKLFF TGTGCCAGCAGTCAAGGACAGGGGGGAAAACTGTTTTTT
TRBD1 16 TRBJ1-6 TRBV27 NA CASSWDRGDFNSPLHF TGTGCCAGCAGTTGGGACAGGGGAGACTTTAATTCACCCCTCCACTTT
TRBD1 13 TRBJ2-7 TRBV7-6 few CASSPQGAHEQYF TGTGCCAGCAGCCCACAGGGGGCCCACGAGCAGTACTTC
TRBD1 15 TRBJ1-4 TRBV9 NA CASSGRGQVNEKLFF TGTGCCAGCAGCGGCAGGGGGCAGGTTAATGAAAAACTGTTTTTT
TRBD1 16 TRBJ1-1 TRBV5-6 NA CASSLVGRGRDTEAFF TGTGCCAGCAGCTTGGTTGGCAGGGGGCGCGACACTGAAGCTTTCTTT
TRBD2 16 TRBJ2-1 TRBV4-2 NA CASSQESGGPWNEQFF TGTGCCAGCAGCCAAGAGTCGGGGGGGCCTTGGAATGAGCAGTTCTTC
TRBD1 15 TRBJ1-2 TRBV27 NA CASSLEQGRYYGYTF TGTGCCAGCAGTTTAGAACAGGGGCGATACTATGGCTACACCTTC
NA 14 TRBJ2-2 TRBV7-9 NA CASSRPTNTGELFF TGTGCCAGCAGCCGTCCTACCAACACCGGGGAGCTGTTTTTT
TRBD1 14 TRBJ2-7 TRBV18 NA CASSPLGQAGEQYF TGTGCCAGCTCACCTCTTGGACAGGCGGGCGAGCAGTACTTC
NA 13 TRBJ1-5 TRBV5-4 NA CASSLAGSQPQHF TGTGCCAGCAGCTTAGCAGGTAGTCAGCCCCAGCATTTT
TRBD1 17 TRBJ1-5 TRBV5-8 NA CASSLGAGQGINQPQHF TGTGCCAGCAGCTTGGGGGCGGGACAGGGGATTAATCAGCCCCAGCATTTT
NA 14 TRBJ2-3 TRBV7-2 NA CASSLGLYTDTQYF TGTGCCAGCAGCTTGGGACTTTATACAGATACGCAGTATTTT
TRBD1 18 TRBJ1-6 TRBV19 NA CASREDRGSFSYNSPLHF TGTGCCAGTAGGGAGGACAGGGGCTCGTTCTCCTATAATTCACCCCTCCACTTT
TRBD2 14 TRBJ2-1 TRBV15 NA CATSRGIAGLEQFF TGTGCCACCAGCAGAGGAATAGCGGGGCTTGAGCAGTTCTTC
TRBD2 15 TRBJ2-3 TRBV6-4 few CASSDSRGSTDTQYF TGTGCCAGCAGTGACTCGCGGGGGAGCACAGATACGCAGTATTTT
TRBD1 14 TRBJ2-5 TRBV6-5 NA CASSGQGGRETQYF TGTGCCAGCAGTGGACAGGGGGGAAGGGAGACCCAGTACTTC
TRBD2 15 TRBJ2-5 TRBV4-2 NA CASSQSGTRGETQYF TGTGCCAGCAGCCAATCCGGGACTAGAGGCGAGACCCAGTACTTC
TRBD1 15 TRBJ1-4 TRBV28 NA CASSLGGQGGEKLFF TGTGCCAGCAGTTTAGGTGGACAGGGTGGCGAAAAACTGTTTTTT
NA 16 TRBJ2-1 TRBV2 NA CASFGGGGSQNNEQFF TGTGCCAGCTTCGGGGGCGGGGGCTCCCAAAACAATGAGCAGTTCTTC
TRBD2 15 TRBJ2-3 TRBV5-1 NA CASSLGLAGGDTQYF TGCGCCAGCAGCCTTGGACTAGCGGGGGGAGATACGCAGTATTTT
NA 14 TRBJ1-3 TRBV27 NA CASSLREGGNTIYF TGTGCCAGCAGTCTACGGGAGGGTGGAAACACCATATATTTT
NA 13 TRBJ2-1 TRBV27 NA CASSLNRYNEQFF TGTGCCAGCAGTTTAAACCGGTACAATGAGCAGTTCTTC
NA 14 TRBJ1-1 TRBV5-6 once CASSLWAGPTEAFF TGTGCCAGCAGCTTGTGGGCAGGGCCTACTGAAGCTTTCTTT
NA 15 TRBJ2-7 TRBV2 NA CASIPEGGPIDEQYF TGTGCCAGCATTCCGGAAGGGGGACCTATAGACGAGCAGTACTTC
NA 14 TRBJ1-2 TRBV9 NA CASSPKESDYGYTF TGTGCCAGCAGCCCAAAAGAATCGGACTATGGCTACACCTTC
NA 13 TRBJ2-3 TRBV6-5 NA CASSYAGSDTQYF TGTGCCAGCAGTTACGCAGGGTCAGATACGCAGTATTTT
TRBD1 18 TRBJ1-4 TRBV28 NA CASSLAWDRALRNEELFF TGTGCCAGCAGTTTGGCCTGGGACAGGGCCCTAAGAAATGAGGAACTGTTTTTT
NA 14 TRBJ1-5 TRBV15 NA CAISRDRGNQPQHF TGTGCCATCAGCAGAGACCGAGGCAATCAGCCCCAGCATTTT
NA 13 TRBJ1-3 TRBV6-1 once CASLSTVGNTIYF TGTGCCAGCCTGAGTACCGTCGGAAACACCATATATTTT